Given below is one T cell receptor beta chain in context. This sample was included in a study of blood T cell repertoires in COVID-19. Whole-study context: Researchers got acute and convalescent COVID-19 samples from the United States, Italy and Spain. Nucleic acid was either cDNA or gDNA, and it came from T cells, B-cell-depleted T cells, or PBMCs.

The repertoire was sequenced with immunoSEQ multiplex PCR; TCRdb's copy has only in-frame clones and lacks some. The table records about 120,000 clones, roughly three quarters of them present only once. V lost 2 bases, J lost 1 base, and 18 bases lay in between. CDR1 is MNHEY and CDR2 is SVGEGT in the germline V gene. The CDR3 totals 17 residues. The chain employs TRBV6-2 or TRBV6-3 and TRBJ2-7; no firm D call. Sequences were obtained from peripheral blood. The origin of this receptor is a human donor in a cohort sampled during active COVID-19. In DNA, the CDR3 is TGTGCCAGCAGTTACCCCGGAGTTTGGTCCCAGTCCTACGAGCAGTACTTC. It yields the protein CASSYPGVWSQSYEQYF.